This TCR beta chain was observed in a study of CD8 T cells in ankylosing spondylitis. This clonotype was detected a few times. Its antigen is not known. The CDR3 is 15 amino acids. Per germline, CDR1 SNHLY and CDR2 FYNNEI. V was clipped by 3 bases and J by 5 bases; unmatched bases: 4. Findings and limits, study-wide: Matched ankylosing spondylitis synovial fluid reportedly contained a significantly enriched population of disease-linked clones. About 8 highly homologous variants made up a TCR beta motif, and this motif appeared characteristic of ankylosing spondylitis blood.

Quantitative barcoded 5'-RACE was used to prepare TCR beta libraries. TCRdb re-derived calls from the 5' RACE reads in MiXCR, one entry per CDR3 protein. The sample includes hundreds of thousands of distinct CDR3 sequences, 12% of them seen just once. The chain combines TRBV2 with TRBJ1-6; 7 positions agree with TRBD1. The sequenced material came from blood, either unsorted or a sorted T cell fraction (not recorded which). The source of this sequence is a male donor with ankylosing spondylitis. The CDR3 nucleotides read TGTGCCAGCAGTGATCGGACAGGAAATAATTCACCCCTCCACTTT. Amino acid sequence: CASSDRTGNNSPLHF.